The rows below give T cell receptor beta chains drawn from one sample of a study of shared clonotypes between healthy human individuals. Method: immunoSEQ multiplex PCR; TCRdb's copy keeps in-frame clones and lacks some. The sample lists about 750,000 clones; 80% to 95% were seen once. Sequencing was carried out using naive CD8+ T cells sorted from blood. These receptors came from a young man in good health. The CDR3 runs from the conserved cysteine through the conserved F or W. Each record gives: J gene, D gene, clone size, V gene, CDR3 DNA, CDR3 protein. The D gene is left open where the match is weak. A row's size may be missing; if present it is once, few, many or a size class.

>TRBJ2-1|NA|NA|TRBV6-5
TGTGCCAGCAGTTACTCGAATGGAAATGAGCAGTTCTTC
CASSYSNGNEQFF
>TRBJ2-3|TRBD2|once|TRBV27
TGTGCCAGCAGTAGGACTAGCGGGAGTTGGGCAGATACGCAGTATTTT
CASSRTSGSWADTQYF
>TRBJ2-1|NA|NA|TRBV9
TGTGCCAGCAGCGTAGTCGGGGACAATGAGCAGTTCTTC
CASSVVGDNEQFF
>TRBJ2-2|TRBD1|NA|TRBV9
TGTGCCAGCAGCGCAAGGACAGGGACGAACACCGGGGAGCTGTTTTTT
CASSARTGTNTGELFF
>TRBJ2-1|NA|NA|TRBV9
TGTGCCAGCAGCCGGGGTTTCTTTCTGTTCTTC
CASSRGFFLFF
>TRBJ1-1|TRBD1|NA|TRBV4-2
TGTGCCAGCAGCCAACAGGGGGACCGTGAAGCTTTCTTT
CASSQQGDREAFF
>TRBJ2-7|TRBD2|NA|TRBV29-1
TGCAGCGTCACGGGACTAAGCTCCTACGAGCAGTACTTC
CSVTGLSSYEQYF
>TRBJ1-2|NA|once|TRBV7-2
TGTGCCAGCAGCTCCCGGACGGATAACTATGGCTACACCTTC
CASSSRTDNYGYTF
>TRBJ2-1|NA|NA|TRBV5-6
TGTGCCAGCAGCTCCCCGAGGGTGGGGTACTCCTACAATGAGCAGTTCTTC
CASSSPRVGYSYNEQFF
>TRBJ2-1|TRBD2|NA|TRBV27
TGTGCCAGCAGTTTGTGGACTAGCGGGAGAATTCGCAATGAGCAGTTCTTC
CASSLWTSGRIRNEQFF
>TRBJ2-7|NA|NA|TRBV4-3
TGCGCCAGCAGCTACGGGACGACCAGCTACGAGCAGTACTTC
CASSYGTTSYEQYF
>TRBJ1-2|TRBD1|NA|TRBV27
TGTGCCAGCAGACAAACAGGGGGCTTAGGTGGCTACACCTTC
CASRQTGGLGGYTF